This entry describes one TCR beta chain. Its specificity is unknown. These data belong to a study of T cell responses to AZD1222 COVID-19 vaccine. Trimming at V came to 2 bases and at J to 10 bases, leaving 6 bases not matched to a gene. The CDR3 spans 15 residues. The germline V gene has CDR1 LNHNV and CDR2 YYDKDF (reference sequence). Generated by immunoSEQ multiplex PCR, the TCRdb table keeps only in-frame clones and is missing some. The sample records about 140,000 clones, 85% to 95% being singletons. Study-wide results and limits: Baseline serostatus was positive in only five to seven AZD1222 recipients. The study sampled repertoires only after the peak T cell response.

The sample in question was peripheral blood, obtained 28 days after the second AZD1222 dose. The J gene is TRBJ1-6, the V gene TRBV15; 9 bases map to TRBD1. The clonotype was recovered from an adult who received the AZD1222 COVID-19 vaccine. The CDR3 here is CATSRPGQGWSPLHF. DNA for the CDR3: TGTGCCACCAGCAGACCGGGACAGGGCTGGTCACCCCTCCACTTT. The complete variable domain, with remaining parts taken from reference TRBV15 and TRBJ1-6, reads DAMVIQNPRYQVTQFGKPVTLSCSQTLNHNVMYWYQQKSSQAPKLLFHYYDKDFNNEADTPDNFQSRRPNTSFCFLDIRSPGLGDTAMYLCATSRPGQGWSPLHFGNGTRLTVT.